This T cell receptor beta chain originates from a study of Ad26.COV2.S vaccination and SARS-CoV-2 variants. For the study at large: Sample donor was a member of the COV1001 Ad26.COV2.S trial arm. Each vaccinee took Ad26.COV2.S intramuscularly, once or twice 56 days apart. Study-wide findings and caveats: Reported post-vaccination CD8+ and CD4+ T cell responses to spike showed substantial breadth.

Trimming removed 0 bases from V and 9 bases from J, with 12 bases in between. The germline V gene has CDR1 LGHNA and CDR2 YSLEER. This CDR3 is 14 amino acids long. TCRdb keeps only in-frame clones here, not all; method: immunoSEQ multiplex PCR. Found here are approximately 400,000 clones, about 88% of them singletons; the top ten hold around 3.3%. About this clone itself: Its target is not known.

Indicated treatment: some 20 received Ad26.COV2.S at low or high dose, single or two shots; about 5 received placebo; per-sample allocation not given. Day 63 after the first injection of vaccine or placebo was the sampling time. This rearrangement joins TRBV4-3 to TRBJ2-4; no reliable D call. The receptor was isolated from a person between 18 and 60 years old who received the Ad26.COV2.S COVID-19 vaccine or a placebo. The sequencing used peripheral blood, collected in a trial of Ad26.COV2.S vaccine versus placebo. CDR3 protein: CASSQESVEVIQYF. Here the CDR3 DNA reads TGCGCCAGCAGCCAAGAATCGGTAGAGGTCATTCAGTACTTC.